The clone carrying this T cell receptor beta chain appeared many times. Its antigen is undetermined. A read error is likely, as this CDR3 ends without the conserved phenylalanine or tryptophan. This record belongs to a study of Graves' ophthalmopathy and Graves' hyperthyroidism. General study points: The blood repertoire also included most expanded thyroid clonotypes above 0.001 frequency.

With V trimmed by 5 bases and J by 7 bases, 10 bases remained unmatched. The CDR3 consists of 14 residues. Amplification of TCR beta CDR3 regions used RNA transcripts. HTBI-primed RT-PCR formed the first round, and a multiplex PCR formed the second. In TCRdb, the multiplex PCR reads were re-called with MiXCR into one record per CDR3 protein. Of roughly 420,000 distinct CDR3 sequences in the sample, 21% were seen once. The rearrangement uses TRBV12-3 or TRBV12-4 and TRBJ1-2; 7 bases agree with TRBD1. This clonotype originated in a woman younger than 30 with stable Graves' hyperthyroidism. Sequenced material: peripheral blood. This CDR3 is CASSQYGTVSGYTL. The CDR3 DNA sequence: TGTGCCAGCAGTCAATATGGGACAGTAAGTGGCTACACCCTC.